This T cell receptor (beta chain) was sequenced during a study of response to subunit inactivated influenza vaccine. MiXCR, applied by TCRdb to the RT-PCR reads, yields one record per CDR3 protein. The sample consists of fewer than 750,000 distinct CDR3 sequences, 14% of them appearing once. General observations from the study: Authors suggested few new T cells are recruited by each seasonal influenza vaccination.

About this clonotype itself: Its specificity is unknown.

V trimming: 4 bases; J trimming: 6 bases; junction bases outside the gene matches: 6. This CDR3 is 15 amino acids long. Germline V gene data show CDR1 as DFQATT and CDR2 as SNEGSKA (reference sequence). The rearrangement links TRBV20-1 to TRBJ2-2; TRBD1 matches at 12 bases. The sample here was PBMCs from blood, taken 11 to 12 days after vaccination. This receptor was taken from a man aged 50 to 59 who received an inactivated influenza vaccine. The CDR3 loop is CSATFGTGGSGELFF. The DNA of the CDR3 is TGCAGTGCTACGTTCGGGACAGGGGGCTCCGGGGAGCTGTTTTTT.